The present T cell receptor (beta chain) was sequenced within a study of T-cell reconstitution after alpha-beta-depleted transplantation in children. The authors prepared the TCRbeta library with unique molecular identifiers. TCRdb re-derived calls from the PCR reads in MiXCR, one entry per CDR3 protein. The data contain hundreds of thousands of distinct CDR3 sequences, 32% of them singletons. This CDR3 contains 14 residues. The V end lost 8 bases, the J end lost 1 base, and 14 bases lay between the germline ends. The V call is TRBV12-3 or TRBV12-4, the J call TRBJ1-1, with D maybe TRBD1 (5 bases). The material sequenced was PBMCs from the stem cell graft donor, taken from the stem cell graft. The receptor was isolated from a human donor who donated a stem cell graft to a child with aplastic anemia. CDR3 sequence: CASGGRQRNTEAFF. CDR3 DNA: TGTGCCAGCGGGGGGAGACAGAGGAACACTGAAGCTTTCTTT.